This TCR beta chain derives from a study of blood T cell repertoires in COVID-19. Overall study context: Each recovered donor of Cohort 3 presented with two negative PCRs, clearance, or symptom resolution.

Methods used by the authors: How many nucleated cells were present was estimated from reference gene primer amplification. TCRdb's table, derived via immunoSEQ multiplex PCR, lists solely in-frame clones and lacks some. D and trimming were read from the DNA, whereas the V and J calls and clone size are those reported in that table. Here the sample spans hundreds of thousands of clones, roughly nine tenths being singletons. Each participant's cohort was designated according to participant-reported clinical history. V lost 3 bases and J lost 5, with 15 bases in between. The CDR3 sequence is 14 residues long. CDR1 and CDR2 from the germline V gene are SGHRS and YFSETQ.

The sample was PBMCs or T cells enriched from blood (not recorded which). The chain recombines TRBV5-1 with TRBJ2-7; possibly TRBD2 for D (6 bases). The clonotype was recovered from a woman in her fifties or sixties in a cohort exposed to, infected with or recovered from COVID-19 (not recorded which). CDR3 nucleotide sequence: TGCGCCAGCAGCTGGTTGGGGGGTAGCGACGAGCAGTACTTC. This codes for CASSWLGGSDEQYF.